This T cell receptor beta chain was found in a study of molecular identifiers for immune sequencing clone quantification listed by TCRdb under 2018. Some background on the complete study: In a replicate experiment, RNA from about 21,000 or 97,000 naive CD8 T cells was split into five aliquots, four of which were sequenced. This methods study used CD8 T cells to benchmark TCR RNA copy counting and molecular-identifier clustering-based TCR repertoire sequencing (MIDCIRS).

Libraries were made using PCR. Sequencing was performed on an Illumina HiSeq 4000. Preparation of bulk TCR libraries followed a previously described approach, with the TCR primers listed in Table S5. Total RNA was purified with the Qiagen AllPrep DNA/RNA kit. Before analysis, reads from multiple sequencing runs of one library were combined. Regarding the original processing steps: Reads were retained only if an exact TCR constant sequence was present, and the retained reads were trimmed to 150 nt and grouped according to their 12-nt molecular barcodes. Reads inside each barcode group were sub-clustered using a 15% Levenshtein threshold, and a quality-weighted consensus sequence was constructed for each RNA molecule. Non-functional sequences were removed, as were lower-count sequences one edit away from another. Barcode sub-clusters with fewer than 20% of the maximum read count were removed, based on fitting two negative binomial distributions. The public reads were reanalyzed by TCRdb: fastp trimming at Q25, MiXCR alignment, in-frame beta chains only. Duplicate CDR3 protein sequences are folded into a single record with the most common DNA and genes. These V and J calls derive from TCRdb rather than the authors' analysis. The sample includes more than 250,000 distinct CDR3 sequences, with about a fifth observed a single time. Of the sample, over 0.7% is held by the ten largest clones.

Libraries of naive CD8 T cells were built from 20,000 to 1,000,000 sorted cells, with 10%, 30% or 50% of the purified RNA used. Naive CD8 T cells, defined as CD8+CD4-CCR7+CD45RA+, were FACS-sorted into RLT Plus buffer on a BD FACSAria II. Detection sensitivity was tested by spiking Jurkat RNA equal to ten or so TCR copies' worth into samples containing 20,000-1,000,000 naive CD8 T cells. CD8 T cells were enriched using RosetteSep CD8+ T Cell Enrichment Cocktail and Ficoll-Paque, and the enriched cells then underwent ACK red cell lysis. Trimming costs V 2 bases and J 2 bases, and their ends lie 13 bases apart. There are 15 amino acids in the CDR3, from cysteine to phenylalanine inclusive. Left in the record is the CDR3 DNA by itself, 45 bases read in frame from the first base. Taken from the germline V gene (reference sequence), the CDR1 and CDR2 loops are MNHNY and SVGAGI. What the authors observed across the whole study: The sizes of highly expanded clones could end up underestimated when identical TCR molecules share a barcode. Modeling indicated around 3.2 TCR RNA copies recovered per cell, compared with around 10 by digital PCR, which implies a capture efficiency of 25% to 35%. When barcode sub-clustering was not used, chimeric consensus sequences inflated TCR diversity, with chimeras reaching as high as 47%. In CMV-specific effector cells, clones with more than 20 RNA copies accounted for over 99% of molecules, whereas in naive cells such clones accounted for under 1%. Spiked-in Jurkat TCR RNA equivalent to a single cell was reported to be detectable even among over 800,000 naive CD8 T cells. The naive libraries included spiked-in Jurkat TCR RNA (about ten copies' worth), and this Jurkat TCR RNA is not part of the donor repertoire.

This clonotype was detected many times. No antigen is known for it. No base-level quality is on record; no much larger clone is a single base apart. This receptor was identified in a human donor in good health. Some libraries in this study had Jurkat cell RNA spiked in. Recombination connected TRBV6-6 to TRBJ2-7; the D gene is not confidently resolved. The material sequenced was naive CD8+ T cells from blood, with Jurkat cell RNA spiked in. This specimen's cell subset or site label, per the study, means: FACS-sorted CD8+CD4-CCR7+CD45RA+ naive T cells. The DNA reads as follows: TGTGCCAGCAGTTACATCGACGGAACCACCTACGAGCAGTACTTC. It translates as CASSYIDGTTYEQYF.